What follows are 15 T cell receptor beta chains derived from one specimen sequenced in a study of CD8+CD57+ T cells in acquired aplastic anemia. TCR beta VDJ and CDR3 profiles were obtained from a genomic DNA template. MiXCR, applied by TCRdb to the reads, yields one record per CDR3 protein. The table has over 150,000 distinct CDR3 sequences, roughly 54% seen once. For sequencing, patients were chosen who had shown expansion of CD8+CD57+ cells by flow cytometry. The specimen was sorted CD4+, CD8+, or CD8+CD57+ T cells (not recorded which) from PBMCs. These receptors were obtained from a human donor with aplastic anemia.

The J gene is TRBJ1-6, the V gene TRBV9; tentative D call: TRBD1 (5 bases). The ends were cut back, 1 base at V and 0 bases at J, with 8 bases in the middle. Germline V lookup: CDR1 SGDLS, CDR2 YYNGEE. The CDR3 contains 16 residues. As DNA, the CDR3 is TGTGCCAGCAGCGTAACAGACAGCTCCTATAATTCACCCCTCCACTTT. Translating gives CASSVTDSSYNSPLHF.

The CDR3 DNA reads as TGTGCCAGCAGCTCCGGGGGCCGGGAGCTGTTTTTT. Residues: CASSSGGRELFF. V gene TRBV9 combines with J gene TRBJ2-2; D possibly uses TRBD1 or TRBD2 (6 bases each). V lost 4 bases and J 9 bases, leaving 10 bases between the germline ends. The CDR3 has 12 residues. Germline V gene sequence: CDR1 SGDLS, CDR2 YYNGEE. Looking up the rest from reference TRBV9 and TRBJ2-2 gives the full variable domain: DSGVTQTPKHLITATGQRVTLRCSPRSGDLSVYWYQQSLDQGLQFLIQYYNGEERAKGNILERFSAQQFPDLHSELNLSSLELGDSALYFCASSSGGRELFFGEGSRLTVL.

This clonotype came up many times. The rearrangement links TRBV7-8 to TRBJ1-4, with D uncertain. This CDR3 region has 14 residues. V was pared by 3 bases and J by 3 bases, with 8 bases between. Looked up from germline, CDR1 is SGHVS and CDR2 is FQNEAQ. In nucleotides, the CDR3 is TGTGCCAGCAGCTTGCGGGTTCCTAATGAAAAACTGTTTTTT. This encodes CASSLRVPNEKLFF.

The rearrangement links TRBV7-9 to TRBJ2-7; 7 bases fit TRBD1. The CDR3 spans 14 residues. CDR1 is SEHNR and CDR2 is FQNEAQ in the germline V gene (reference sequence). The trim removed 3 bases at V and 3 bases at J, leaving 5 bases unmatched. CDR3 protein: CASSFPGQSYEQYF. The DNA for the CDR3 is TGTGCCAGCAGCTTCCCGGGACAGAGCTACGAGCAGTACTTC.

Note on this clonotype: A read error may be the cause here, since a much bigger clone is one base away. The CDR3 loop is CASSDSGHDEKLFF. Written as DNA, the CDR3 is TGTGCCAGCAGTGATTCGGGACATGATGAAAAACTGTTTTTT. The chain is built from TRBV6-1 and TRBJ1-4; D is possibly TRBD1 (6 bases). Trimming took off 3 bases at V and 6 bases at J, with 11 bases between the two ends. CDR1 and CDR2 (germline): MNHNS, SASEGT. This CDR3 has 14 residues.

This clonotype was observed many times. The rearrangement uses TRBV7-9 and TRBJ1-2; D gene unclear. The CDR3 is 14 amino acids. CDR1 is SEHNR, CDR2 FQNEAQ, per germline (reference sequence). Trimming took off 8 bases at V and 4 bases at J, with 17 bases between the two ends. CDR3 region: CASPKEAQVYGYTF. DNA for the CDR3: TGTGCCAGCCCCAAGGAGGCGCAGGTCTATGGCTACACCTTC. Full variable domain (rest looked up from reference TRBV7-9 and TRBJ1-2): DTGVSQNPRHKITKRGQNVTFRCDPISEHNRLYWYRQTLGQGPEFLTYFQNEAQLEKSRLLSDRFSAERPKGSFSTLEIQRTEQGDSAMYLCASPKEAQVYGYTFGSGTRLTVV.

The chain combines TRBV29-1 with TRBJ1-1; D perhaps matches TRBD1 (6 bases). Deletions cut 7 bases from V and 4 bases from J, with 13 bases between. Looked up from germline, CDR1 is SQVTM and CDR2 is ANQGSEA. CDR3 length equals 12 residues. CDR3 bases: TGCAGCGCGAACAGGGCGCTCACTGAAGCTTTCTTT. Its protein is CSANRALTEAFF.

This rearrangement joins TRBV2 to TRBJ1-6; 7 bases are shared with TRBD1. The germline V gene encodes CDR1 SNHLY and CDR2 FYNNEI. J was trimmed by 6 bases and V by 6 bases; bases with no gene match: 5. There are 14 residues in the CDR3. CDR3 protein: CASRPTGVNSPLHF. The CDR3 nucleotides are TGTGCCAGCAGGCCCACAGGGGTTAATTCACCCCTCCACTTT.

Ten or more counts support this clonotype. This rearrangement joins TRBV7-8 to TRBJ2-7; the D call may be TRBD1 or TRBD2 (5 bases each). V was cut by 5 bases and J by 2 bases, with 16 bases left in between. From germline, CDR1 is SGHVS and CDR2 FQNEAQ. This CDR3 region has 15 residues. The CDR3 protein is CASSLSGDRTYEQYF. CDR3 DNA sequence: TGTGCCAGCAGCCTATCCGGGGACCGGACCTACGAGCAGTACTTC.

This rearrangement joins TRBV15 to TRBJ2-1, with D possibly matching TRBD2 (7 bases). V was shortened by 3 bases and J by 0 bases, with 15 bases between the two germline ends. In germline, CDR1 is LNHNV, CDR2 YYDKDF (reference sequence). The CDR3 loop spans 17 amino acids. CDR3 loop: CATSSPGGGGSYNEQFF. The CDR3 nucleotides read TGTGCCACCAGCAGCCCTGGGGGCGGGGGCTCCTACAATGAGCAGTTCTTC.

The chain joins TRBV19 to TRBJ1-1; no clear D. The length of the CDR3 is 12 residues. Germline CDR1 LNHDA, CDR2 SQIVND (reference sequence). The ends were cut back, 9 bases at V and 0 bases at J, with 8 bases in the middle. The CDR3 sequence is CASSVMNTEAFF. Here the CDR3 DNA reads TGTGCCAGCAGTGTCATGAACACTGAAGCTTTCTTT.

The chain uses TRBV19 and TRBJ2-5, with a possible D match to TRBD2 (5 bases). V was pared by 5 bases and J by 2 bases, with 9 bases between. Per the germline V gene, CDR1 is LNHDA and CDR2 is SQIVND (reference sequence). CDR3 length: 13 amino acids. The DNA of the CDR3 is TGTGCCAGTAGTGCGGGCCCACAAGAGACCCAGTACTTC. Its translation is CASSAGPQETQYF.

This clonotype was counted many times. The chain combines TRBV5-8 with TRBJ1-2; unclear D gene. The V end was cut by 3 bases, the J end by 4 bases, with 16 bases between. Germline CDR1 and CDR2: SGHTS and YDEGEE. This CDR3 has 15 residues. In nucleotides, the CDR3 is TGTGCCAGCAGCTCGTTGGACGGGGAAGCCTATGGCTACACCTTC. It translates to CASSSLDGEAYGYTF.

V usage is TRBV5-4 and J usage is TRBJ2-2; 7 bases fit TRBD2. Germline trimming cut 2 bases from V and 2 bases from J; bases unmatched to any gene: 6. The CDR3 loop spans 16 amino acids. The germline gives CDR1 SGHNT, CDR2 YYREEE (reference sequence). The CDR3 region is CASSLGSGGNTGELFF. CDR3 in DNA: TGTGCCAGCAGCTTAGGTTCGGGAGGCAACACCGGGGAGCTGTTTTTT.

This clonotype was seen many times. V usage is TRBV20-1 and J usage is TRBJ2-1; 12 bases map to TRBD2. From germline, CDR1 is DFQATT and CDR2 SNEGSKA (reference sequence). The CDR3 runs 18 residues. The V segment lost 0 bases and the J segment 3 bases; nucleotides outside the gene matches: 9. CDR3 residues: CSARDLPRTSGVYNEQFF. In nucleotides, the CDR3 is TGCAGTGCTAGAGATCTACCCCGGACTAGCGGGGTCTACAATGAGCAGTTCTTC.